This section outlines one T cell receptor beta chain sequence together with its context. Its antigen is still unknown. This record comes from a study of monozygotic twins with inflammatory bowel disease. General study results and limits: It was in IBD patients that TCRbeta diversity (inverse Simpson) was lower than in healthy co-twins. Telling different T cell subtypes apart from each other was not possible.

Eight reactions per sample, run separately, yielded cDNA. Two nested PCRs, approximately 16 and 9 cycles, amplified TCRalpha and TCRbeta cDNA. Reprocessing the 5' RACE reads, TCRdb reports a single entry for every CDR3 protein and omits DNA. The table for this sample gives 300,000 to 400,000 distinct CDR3 sequences. This CDR3 contains 15 residues. Per germline, CDR1 SNHLY and CDR2 FYNNEI. This chain links TRBV2 with TRBJ2-4; TCRdb returns TRBD1, unconfirmable since there is no DNA. This TCR was sampled from a human donor with ulcerative colitis or Crohn's disease, or a healthy co-twin of an affected twin (not recorded which). The sample taken for sequencing was blood. CDR3 region: CASLKGILRENIQYF.